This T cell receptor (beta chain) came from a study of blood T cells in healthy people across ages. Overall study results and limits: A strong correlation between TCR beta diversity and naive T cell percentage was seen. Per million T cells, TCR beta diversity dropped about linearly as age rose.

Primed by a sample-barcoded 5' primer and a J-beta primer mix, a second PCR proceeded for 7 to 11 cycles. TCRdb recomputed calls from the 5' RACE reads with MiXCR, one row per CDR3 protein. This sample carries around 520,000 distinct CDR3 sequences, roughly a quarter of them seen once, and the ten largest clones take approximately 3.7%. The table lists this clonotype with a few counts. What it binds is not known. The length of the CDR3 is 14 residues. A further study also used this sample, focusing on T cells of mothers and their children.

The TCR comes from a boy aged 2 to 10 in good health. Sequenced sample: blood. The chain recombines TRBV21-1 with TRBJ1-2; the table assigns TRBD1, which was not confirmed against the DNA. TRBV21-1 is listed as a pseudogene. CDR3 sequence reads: CASSAPGQGYGYTF. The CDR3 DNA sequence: TGTGCCAGCAGCGCTCCGGGGCAGGGATATGGCTACACCTTC.